This record covers a single T cell receptor (beta chain). Its antigen is unidentified. CDR3 length: 12 residues. Trimming removed 2 bases at V and 3 bases at J, with 5 bases between. The data were taken from a study of T-cell memory formation after mild COVID-19. Whole-study results and caveats: Second-wave clones peaking on day 37 lacked confirmed SARS-CoV-2 specificity.

TCRdb re-analysed the 5' RACE reads in MiXCR, keeping a single row per CDR3 protein. The repertoire holds roughly 380,000 distinct CDR3 sequences, with around 28% as singletons. The TCR originated in an adult woman who had mild COVID-19 (a few samples of this study predate the infection). Cell type and time point are not known. The rearrangement joins TRBV12-3 or TRBV12-4 to TRBJ2-7; no firm D call. Sequenced input: PBMCs or a T cell subset sorted from them (not recorded which). CDR3 loop: CASSLFRYEQYF. Written as DNA, the CDR3 is TGTGCCAGCAGTTTATTCCGCTACGAGCAGTACTTC.